A selection of T cell receptor beta chains follows, all from one sample in a study of radiotherapy plus CTLA-4 blockade in lung cancer. Generated by immunoSEQ multiplex PCR, the TCRdb table keeps only in-frame clones and is missing some. The data show 95,000 to 150,000 clones, about 87% seen once. The sequenced sample was peripheral blood, obtained from a patient treated with radiotherapy plus ipilimumab. The receptors stem from a human donor with non-small cell lung cancer that progressed on radiotherapy plus ipilimumab. Both conserved end residues are part of each CDR3.

j_gene,v_gene,CDR3aa
TRBJ1-1,TRBV4-2,CASSRSLEVTEAFF
TRBJ2-3,TRBV27,CASRLAGDTDTQYF
TRBJ2-3,TRBV5-1,CASSLRGNWRTDTQYF
TRBJ2-2,TRBV19,CASSFSSRELFF
TRBJ2-1,TRBV7-3,CASSRGGEQFF
TRBJ2-3,TRBV18,CASSPRQGPTDTQYF
TRBJ2-7,TRBV18,CASSHEKTGGYEQYF
TRBJ1-2,TRBV15,CATSRGGGTANYGYTF
TRBJ2-2,TRBV29-1,CSVRRLAGNNGELFF
TRBJ2-3,TRBV19,CASSISNTQYF
TRBJ2-2,TRBV18,CASSPLADTGELFF
TRBJ1-2,TRBV19,CASSIDSLYGYTF
TRBJ2-5,TRBV29-1,CSAAGDQETQYF
TRBJ2-3,TRBV4-2,CASSQEWASSHFTDTQYF
TRBJ1-2,TRBV6-5,CASSYSEGARGYTF
TRBJ1-5,TRBV10-2,CASRGGIDQPQHF
TRBJ1-2,TRBV18,CASSLPEGLGYTF
TRBJ2-5,TRBV5-1,CASSLGQGQETQYF
TRBJ2-7,TRBV23-1,CASSRGQGDSYEQYF
TRBJ1-3,TRBV7-8,CASSPYVRSGNTIYF
TRBJ2-6,TRBV5-4,CASSLAVAGVRSGANVLTF
TRBJ1-2,TRBV7-9,CASRFTAGPDGYTF
TRBJ2-2,TRBV2,CASTDRGSVTGELFF
TRBJ2-3,TRBV7-8,CASSLGLAGTDTQYF
TRBJ2-6,TRBV6-1,CASSSSGANVLTF
TRBJ2-1,TRBV5-1,CASSLAGEAYNEQFF
TRBJ2-5,TRBV5-4,CASSPQRGGETQYF
TRBJ2-3,TRBV5-6,CASSFRTGGHTDTQYF
TRBJ2-3,TRBV5-1,CASSQGLAGTDTQYF
TRBJ2-7,TRBV6-5,CASCKGERVQYEQYF
TRBJ2-1,TRBV11-2,CASSWTSGIGSEQFF
TRBJ1-5,TRBV7-2,CASSPGTGSNQPQHF
TRBJ2-3,TRBV29-1,CSAHQGSSTDTQYF
TRBJ1-1,TRBV19,CASSIGTNRQKAFF
TRBJ1-6,TRBV27,CASSSRFAYNSPLHF
TRBJ2-6,TRBV5-1,CASSLGTSGRTGANVLTF
TRBJ2-1,TRBV10-3,CAIRALFSSYNEQFF
TRBJ1-1,TRBV10-3,CAISVLRGTEAFF
TRBJ2-1,TRBV19,CASTRAGVYNEQFF
TRBJ1-2,TRBV7-2,CASSLAGGSLGYGYTF
TRBJ2-1,TRBV19,CASSTNPPGQGPYNEQFF
TRBJ2-3,TRBV19,CASTPTLPGGDTQYF
TRBJ2-5,TRBV5-4,CASSGKAGFTETQYF
TRBJ2-1,TRBV5-5,CASSLDSYNEQFF
TRBJ2-5,TRBV7-7,CASSLGYQETQYF